This passage covers 23 T cell receptor beta chains from one sample sequenced in a study of OX40 agonist ivuxolimab in advanced cancers. The library relied on the immunoSEQ multiplex PCR assay. TCRdb's version of the immuneACCESS table is confined to in-frame rearrangements and falls short of the full clone set. An unresolved V gene accounts for under half of the shortfall where checked; the remainder is of unknown origin. This sample is represented by 55,000 to 80,000 clones; approximately 86% of them were singletons. Of the sample, about 1.3% falls within the top ten clones. The sample in question was CD4+ or CD8+ T cells sorted from blood, obtained in a trial of the OX40 agonist ivuxolimab. The receptors come from an adult with an advanced solid tumor such as melanoma, head and neck, liver or kidney cancer.

The rearrangement links TRBV5-8 to TRBJ2-1; TRBD2 matches at 9 bases. CDR3 length equals 15 residues. With V trimmed by 1 base and J by 2 bases, 1 base remained unmatched. Germline values: CDR1 SGHTS, CDR2 YDEGEE. The CDR3 is CASSLLAGPYNEQFF. CDR3 sequence (DNA): TGTGCCAGCAGCTTGCTAGCGGGACCCTACAATGAGCAGTTCTTC.

In this sample, this clone turned up once. J is TRBJ2-2 and V is TRBV19; 10 bases match TRBD2. Germline values: CDR1 LNHDA, CDR2 SQIVND (reference sequence). This CDR3 is 16 amino acids long. V was pared by 10 bases and J by 4 bases, with 12 bases of the junction left unmatched. CDR3 amino acids: CATGLAEGWGTGELFF. DNA of the CDR3: TGTGCCACCGGACTAGCGGAGGGCTGGGGCACCGGGGAGCTGTTTTTT.

On this clone itself: The junction differs from germline at one of its ends, possibly a read error. The chain recombines TRBV18 with TRBJ2-1; TRBD2 matches at 13 bases. CDR1 KGHSH and CDR2 LQKENI come from the germline V gene. The CDR3 loop spans 12 amino acids. The CDR3 here is CASSRGTSGKVF. The CDR3 coding sequence is TGTGCCAGCTCACGCGGGACTAGCGGGAAAGTCTTC.

The chain has TRBV7-3 and TRBJ1-1; D gene unclear. From germline, CDR1 is SGHTA and CDR2 FQGTGA. With 5 bases removed from V and 4 bases from J, the gap between germline ends came to 8 bases. This CDR3 comprises 12 residues. CDR3 sequence reads: CASSPGGTEAFF. The CDR3 coding sequence is TGTGCCAGCAGCCCCGGTGGCACTGAAGCTTTCTTT.

The V and J genes are TRBV5-1 and TRBJ2-1, with D possibly TRBD2 on 8 matching bases. V gave up 4 bases and J gave up 5 bases, with 19 bases separating them. From germline, CDR1 is SGHRS and CDR2 YFSETQ. The CDR3 sequence is 16 residues long. CDR3 sequence: CASSSSGTAGDNEQFF. The CDR3 bases are TGCGCCAGCAGCAGCTCGGGGACAGCGGGGGACAATGAGCAGTTCTTC.

The chain couples TRBV30 to TRBJ1-3; no clear D gene. The CDR3 has 13 amino acids. The germline V and J ends were trimmed by 3 bases and 0 bases, with 6 bases remaining between them. Germline values: CDR1 GTSNPN, CDR2 SVGIG (reference sequence). CDR3 protein: CAWRVYSGNTIYF. The CDR3, as DNA: TGTGCCTGGAGGGTCTACTCTGGAAACACCATATATTTT.

This chain links TRBV2 with TRBJ1-4; unclear D gene. Germline assignment: CDR1 SNHLY and CDR2 FYNNEI. CDR3 length: 15 amino acids. The V and J ends lost 7 bases and 0 bases respectively, with 12 bases between them. The CDR3 bases are TGTGCCAGCAAGGCAACCGCCTCAACTAATGAAAAACTGTTTTTT. It specifies CASKATASTNEKLFF.

V usage is TRBV10-3 and J usage is TRBJ2-2, with 8 bases aligning to TRBD1. The CDR3 has 19 amino acids. Trimming at V came to 7 bases and at J to 4 bases, leaving 20 bases not matched to a gene. Per the germline V gene, CDR1 is ENHRY and CDR2 is SYGVKD. The CDR3 nucleotides read TGTGCCATCAACGGGGGCCGCGGGCAGGGGGCTGTCGGCACCGGGGAGCTGTTTTTT. This translates into CAINGGRGQGAVGTGELFF.

The rearrangement links TRBV11-2 to TRBJ2-5, with 8 bases fitting TRBD2. Germline V gene lookup returns CDR1 SGHAT and CDR2 FQNNGV. The CDR3 has 16 amino acids. The J segment lost 4 bases and the V segment lost 4 bases, leaving 11 bases of the junction unmatched. The CDR3 bases are TGTGCCAGCAGCTCAGTTAGCCGGGGGGGCCGAGAGACCCAGTACTTC. Translated, it gives CASSSVSRGGRETQYF.

The chain has TRBV7-9 and TRBJ2-5, with D unresolved. CDR3 size: 13 residues. Germline-derived CDR1 and CDR2 are SEHNR and FQNEAQ (reference sequence). Trimming removed 5 bases from V and 4 bases from J, with 11 bases in between. CDR3 bases: TGTGCCAGCAGCCCGGGTTCCATAGAGACCCAGTACTTC. Its protein product is CASSPGSIETQYF.

V usage is TRBV5-4 and J usage is TRBJ2-3, with D tentatively TRBD2 (6 bases). This CDR3 comprises 15 residues. CDR1 and CDR2 from the germline V gene are SGHNT and YYREEE (reference sequence). Trimming left V 0 bases short and J 5 bases short, with 13 bases between. DNA for the CDR3: TGTGCCAGCAGCTTGGGGGGGGTTGGGCAAGATACGCAGTATTTT. This codes for CASSLGGVGQDTQYF.

The genes are TRBV19 and TRBJ2-5, with 9 bases that match TRBD2. The J segment lost 4 bases and the V segment lost 4 bases, leaving 4 bases of the junction unmatched. CDR1 LNHDA and CDR2 SQIVND come from the germline V gene (reference sequence). CDR3 length: 14 residues. CDR3 sequence reads: CASSSLAGPETQYF. The CDR3 DNA is TGTGCCAGTAGTAGCCTAGCGGGGCCAGAGACCCAGTACTTC.

The gene calls are TRBV10-3 and TRBJ1-5, with D perhaps TRBD1 (5 bases). This CDR3 contains 13 residues. Trimming took 10 bases from V and 2 from J, leaving 12 bases between them. Germline CDR1 and CDR2: ENHRY and SYGVKD. Here the CDR3 DNA reads TGTGCCACCTCCCGGGGCGGCAATCAGCCCCAGCATTTT. Translation: CATSRGGNQPQHF.

The sample holds a few counts of this clone. The gene calls are TRBV5-4 and TRBJ1-4, with 11 bases fitting TRBD1. CDR3 length: 14 amino acids. CDR1 SGHNT and CDR2 YYREEE come from the germline V gene (reference sequence). V lost 4 bases to trimming and J lost 8 bases; unmatched junction nucleotides: 4. CDR3 bases: TGTGCCAGCAGCAAGGGACAGGGGGGAGAAAAACTGTTTTTT. This gives the protein CASSKGQGGEKLFF.

The V call is TRBV29-1, the J call TRBJ2-2, with D possibly being TRBD1 (6 bases). The CDR3 has 13 amino acids. The germline V and J ends were trimmed by 7 bases and 1 base, with 10 bases remaining between them. CDR1 is SQVTM and CDR2 is ANQGSEA in the germline V gene. The CDR3 loop is CSAGQQNTGELFF. CDR3 in DNA: TGCAGCGCCGGACAGCAGAACACCGGGGAGCTGTTTTTT.

The chain employs TRBV18 and TRBJ2-7, with D perhaps matching TRBD2 (5 bases). The V end lost 0 bases, the J end lost 7 bases, and 13 bases lay between the germline ends. Germline CDR1 is KGHSH and CDR2 is LQKENI. This CDR3 contains 14 residues. For the CDR3, the DNA is TGTGCCAGCTCACCACCGCCTAGCCCGGGGGAGCAGTACTTC. The encoded protein is CASSPPPSPGEQYF.

The chain has TRBV19 and TRBJ2-1, with D unresolved. This CDR3 has 15 amino acids. Per the germline V gene, CDR1 is LNHDA and CDR2 is SQIVND (reference sequence). V lost 7 bases to trimming and J lost 0 bases, with 13 bases between them. CDR3 loop: CASIGASGSYNEQFF. The CDR3 DNA is TGTGCCAGTATAGGAGCCTCAGGCTCCTACAATGAGCAGTTCTTC.

The chain employs TRBV9 and TRBJ2-2; 8 bases line up with TRBD2. Germline V lookup: CDR1 SGDLS, CDR2 YYNGEE. The CDR3 sequence is 15 residues long. With V trimmed by 4 bases and J by 6 bases, 8 bases remained unmatched. CDR3 sequence (DNA): TGTGCCAGCAGCCCACGCGGGGGGCGTCCCGGGGAGCTGTTTTTT. Protein: CASSPRGGRPGELFF.

The chain employs TRBV5-1 and TRBJ2-2, with TRBD2 matching over 12 bases. Germline CDR1 is SGHRS and CDR2 is YFSETQ. This CDR3 spans 16 amino acids. V lost 4 bases to trimming and J lost 4 bases; unmatched junction nucleotides: 5. CDR3 residues: CASSLASGRATGELFF. The CDR3 DNA sequence: TGCGCCAGCAGCCTAGCTAGCGGGAGGGCCACCGGGGAGCTGTTTTTT.

The rearrangement joins TRBV30 to TRBJ2-5; unclear D gene. Between the trimmed V and J ends, which lost 0 bases and 2 bases, there was a span of 4 bases. This CDR3 spans 12 amino acids. In germline, CDR1 is GTSNPN, CDR2 SVGIG (reference sequence). CDR3 nucleotide sequence: TGTGCCTGGAGTGTACTACAAGAGACCCAGTACTTC. This translates into CAWSVLQETQYF.

The DNA for the CDR3 is TGCGCCAGCAGCCCTGGGACAGCGTATAGCAATCAGCCCCAGCATTTT. It specifies CASSPGTAYSNQPQHF. The chain links TRBV5-1 to TRBJ1-5, with 7 bases fitting TRBD1. Losses at the gene ends were 4 bases for V and 0 bases for J; bases not matched to a gene: 7. CDR1 is SGHRS and CDR2 is YFSETQ in the germline V gene. CDR3 size: 16 residues.

The chain joins TRBV6-1 to TRBJ2-4; D may correspond to TRBD1 or TRBD2 (5 bases each). CDR3 length: 13 amino acids. Germline V gives CDR1 MNHNS, CDR2 SASEGT. With 10 bases removed from V and 4 bases from J, the gap between germline ends came to 14 bases. The CDR3 protein is CATEGREKNIQYF. DNA of the CDR3: TGTGCCACCGAGGGCAGGGAAAAAAACATTCAGTACTTC.

The J gene is TRBJ1-1, the V gene TRBV7-6; TRBD1 might be the D (5 bases). The V gene's germline CDR1 is SGHVS and CDR2 FNYEAQ. V was cut by 5 bases and J by 1 base, with 5 bases left in between. CDR3 size: 12 residues. As DNA, the CDR3 is TGTGCCAGCAGCCAGGGGAACACTGAAGCTTTCTTT. This codes for CASSQGNTEAFF. The full variable domain, its missing parts supplied by reference TRBV7-6 and TRBJ1-1, is GAGVSQSPRYKVTKRGQDVALRCDPISGHVSLYWYRQALGQGPEFLTYFNYEAQQDKSGLPNDRFSAERPEGSISTLTIQRTEQRDSAMYRCASSQGNTEAFFGQGTRLTVV.